A selection of T cell receptor beta chains follows, all from one sample in a study of blood T cell repertoires in COVID-19. Repertoires were generated with immunoSEQ multiplex PCR, while TCRdb's copy carries only in-frame clones and drops some. This repertoire shows roughly 100,000 clones, 87% found once; its top ten account for 3% to 3.5%. The sequenced sample consisted of peripheral blood. The receptor source for this set is a man between 50 and 59 years old in a cohort sampled during active COVID-19. Both conserved end residues are part of each CDR3. The D gene is left open where the match is weak. The size of a clone is reported for some rows only, either as once, few or many, or as a class for expanded clones.

d_gene: -; abundance: -; j_gene: TRBJ2-3; v_gene: TRBV7-3; CDR3nt: TGTGCCAGCAGCCCCACCGCCGGACTGGGAGATACGCAGTATTTT; CDR3aa: CASSPTAGLGDTQYF
d_gene: -; abundance: -; j_gene: TRBJ1-4; v_gene: TRBV19; CDR3nt: TGTGCCACCAAAGCCCCCGGCCAGGGGTCTTCAACTAATGAAAAACTGTTTTTT; CDR3aa: CATKAPGQGSSTNEKLFF
d_gene: -; abundance: few; j_gene: TRBJ1-1; v_gene: TRBV12-3/TRBV12-4; CDR3nt: TGTGCCAGCCTCCGGGTCCGAAACACTGAAGCTTTCTTT; CDR3aa: CASLRVRNTEAFF
d_gene: TRBD2; abundance: -; j_gene: TRBJ2-1; v_gene: TRBV6-6; CDR3nt: TGTGCCAGTGCTAGCGGAACCAATGAGCAGTTCTTC; CDR3aa: CASASGTNEQFF
d_gene: TRBD2; abundance: -; j_gene: TRBJ2-5; v_gene: TRBV6-2/TRBV6-3; CDR3nt: TGTGCCAGCAGTATCGAGACTAGCGCGGAGACCCAGTACTTC; CDR3aa: CASSIETSAETQYF
d_gene: TRBD1; abundance: -; j_gene: TRBJ2-3; v_gene: TRBV28; CDR3nt: TGTGCCAGCAGTGACAGGGCCCCAGATACGCAGTATTTT; CDR3aa: CASSDRAPDTQYF
d_gene: TRBD2; abundance: -; j_gene: TRBJ2-2; v_gene: TRBV10-3; CDR3nt: TGTGCCATCAGGTCGGGGGGATCCGGGGAGCTGTTTTTT; CDR3aa: CAIRSGGSGELFF
d_gene: TRBD1; abundance: -; j_gene: TRBJ2-7; v_gene: TRBV7-2; CDR3nt: TGTGCCAGCAGCTTAGCAGGGGGCGGCCGATACGAGCAGTACTTC; CDR3aa: CASSLAGGGRYEQYF
d_gene: TRBD1; abundance: -; j_gene: TRBJ1-2; v_gene: TRBV24-1; CDR3nt: TGTGCCACCAGTGACCCTGGACAGGGTCACTGGGGCTACACCTTC; CDR3aa: CATSDPGQGHWGYTF
d_gene: -; abundance: -; j_gene: TRBJ1-3; v_gene: TRBV7-9; CDR3nt: TGTGCCAGCAGCTATACAGGGACCACTGGAAACACCATATATTTT; CDR3aa: CASSYTGTTGNTIYF
d_gene: TRBD1; abundance: -; j_gene: TRBJ1-2; v_gene: TRBV3-1/TRBV3-2; CDR3nt: TGTGCCAGCAGCCACCCGACAGGGTACTATGGCTACACCTTC; CDR3aa: CASSHPTGYYGYTF
d_gene: TRBD1; abundance: few; j_gene: TRBJ1-2; v_gene: TRBV19; CDR3nt: TGTGCCAGTAGTAACGGACAGGGGGCTATCTATGGCTACACCTTC; CDR3aa: CASSNGQGAIYGYTF
d_gene: TRBD2; abundance: -; j_gene: TRBJ2-1; v_gene: TRBV5-1; CDR3nt: TGCGCCAGCAGCCGGGGGGGCCGGGATGAGCAGTTCTTC; CDR3aa: CASSRGGRDEQFF
d_gene: TRBD2; abundance: few; j_gene: TRBJ2-1; v_gene: TRBV6-5; CDR3nt: TGTGCCAGCAGCCCGGGACTAGCGGGGAGGTCGAAGCAGTTCTTC; CDR3aa: CASSPGLAGRSKQFF
d_gene: -; abundance: -; j_gene: TRBJ1-1; v_gene: TRBV9; CDR3nt: TGTGCCAGCAGCGTAGGAACGGGAGAAGCTTTCTTT; CDR3aa: CASSVGTGEAFF
d_gene: -; abundance: -; j_gene: TRBJ1-1; v_gene: TRBV7-8; CDR3nt: TGTGCCAGCAGCCCCCGGCCCGGGGGGAACACTGAAGCTTTCTTT; CDR3aa: CASSPRPGGNTEAFF
d_gene: TRBD2; abundance: -; j_gene: TRBJ2-2; v_gene: TRBV9; CDR3nt: TGTGCCAGCAGCGTAGGAACTAGCGGGGGAACCGGGGAGCTGTTTTTT; CDR3aa: CASSVGTSGGTGELFF
d_gene: TRBD2; abundance: -; j_gene: TRBJ2-2; v_gene: TRBV9; CDR3nt: TGTGCCAGCAGCGCTAGCGGGGGGCGGGTCACCGGGGAGCTGTTTTTT; CDR3aa: CASSASGGRVTGELFF
d_gene: TRBD2; abundance: -; j_gene: TRBJ2-6; v_gene: TRBV6-5; CDR3nt: TGTGCCAGCCAGCGGGGCGCTTCAGGGGCCAACGTCCTGACTTTC; CDR3aa: CASQRGASGANVLTF
d_gene: -; abundance: -; j_gene: TRBJ1-3; v_gene: TRBV4-2; CDR3nt: TGTGCCAGCAGCCAAGATAGCGTTGCCCTCTCTGGAAACACCATATATTTT; CDR3aa: CASSQDSVALSGNTIYF
d_gene: TRBD1; abundance: -; j_gene: TRBJ2-5; v_gene: TRBV28; CDR3nt: TGTGCCAGCAGTTGGGCAGGGGGTAAGGAGACCCAGTACTTC; CDR3aa: CASSWAGGKETQYF
d_gene: -; abundance: -; j_gene: TRBJ1-5; v_gene: TRBV19; CDR3nt: TGTGCCAGCAAGACAGCGCCCGATCAGCCCCAGCATTTT; CDR3aa: CASKTAPDQPQHF
d_gene: TRBD1; abundance: few; j_gene: TRBJ2-7; v_gene: TRBV2; CDR3nt: TGTGCCAGCAGGATCCGGGACAGATTATACGAGCAGTACTTC; CDR3aa: CASRIRDRLYEQYF
d_gene: -; abundance: -; j_gene: TRBJ1-4; v_gene: TRBV18; CDR3nt: TGTGCCACAGTCGGACAGAAAAATGAAAAACTGTTTTTT; CDR3aa: CATVGQKNEKLFF
d_gene: -; abundance: once; j_gene: TRBJ2-1; v_gene: TRBV11-3; CDR3nt: TGTGCCAGCAGCCGCGCCTCTTTCGGTGAGCAGTTCTTC; CDR3aa: CASSRASFGEQFF
d_gene: -; abundance: few; j_gene: TRBJ1-5; v_gene: TRBV3-1/TRBV3-2; CDR3nt: TGTGCCAGCAGCCAAGGGGACATATGTCAGCCCCAGCATTTT; CDR3aa: CASSQGDICQPQHF
d_gene: -; abundance: -; j_gene: TRBJ1-2; v_gene: TRBV5-6; CDR3nt: TGTGCCAGCAGCTTGAGGAGAAATGGCTACACCTTC; CDR3aa: CASSLRRNGYTF
d_gene: TRBD1; abundance: -; j_gene: TRBJ2-5; v_gene: TRBV2; CDR3nt: TGTGCCAGCAGGAGACTGGCGACAGGGAGCCCCTCCAAAGAGACCCAGTACTTC; CDR3aa: CASRRLATGSPSKETQYF
d_gene: TRBD1; abundance: -; j_gene: TRBJ2-2; v_gene: TRBV7-2; CDR3nt: TGTGCCAGCAGAAGGACAGGGACCGGGGAGCTGTTTTTT; CDR3aa: CASRRTGTGELFF
d_gene: TRBD2; abundance: -; j_gene: TRBJ2-5; v_gene: TRBV6-5; CDR3nt: TGTGCCAGCTCCCTGCGGACTAGGTCGGCGACCCAGTACTTC; CDR3aa: CASSLRTRSATQYF
d_gene: -; abundance: -; j_gene: TRBJ2-1; v_gene: TRBV7-2; CDR3nt: TGTGCCAGCAGCTCGGACATCCACAATGAGCAGTTCTTC; CDR3aa: CASSSDIHNEQFF
d_gene: TRBD2; abundance: -; j_gene: TRBJ2-1; v_gene: TRBV18; CDR3nt: TGTGCCAGCTCACCTACGGGACTAGCGTACGACAATGAGCAGTTCTTC; CDR3aa: CASSPTGLAYDNEQFF
d_gene: -; abundance: -; j_gene: TRBJ1-1; v_gene: TRBV6-5; CDR3nt: TGTGCCAGCAGAGACAGACTGAACACTGAAGCTTTCTTT; CDR3aa: CASRDRLNTEAFF
d_gene: TRBD1; abundance: -; j_gene: TRBJ1-2; v_gene: TRBV6-5; CDR3nt: TGTGCCAGCAGTCCAGACAGGGCTTTATTTGGCTACACCTTC; CDR3aa: CASSPDRALFGYTF
d_gene: -; abundance: -; j_gene: TRBJ1-1; v_gene: TRBV29-1; CDR3nt: TGCAGCGTGAACTACAGGGCAGACACTGAAGCTTTCTTT; CDR3aa: CSVNYRADTEAFF
d_gene: TRBD1; abundance: -; j_gene: TRBJ2-3; v_gene: TRBV11-3; CDR3nt: TGTGCCAGCAGCACCCGGGACAGGGGGACAGATACGCAGTATTTT; CDR3aa: CASSTRDRGTDTQYF
d_gene: TRBD1; abundance: -; j_gene: TRBJ2-5; v_gene: TRBV10-1; CDR3nt: TGCGCCAGCAGTGAGAAACAGGGGGGAACCAGCAAGCAAGAGACCCAGTACTTC; CDR3aa: CASSEKQGGTSKQETQYF
d_gene: -; abundance: -; j_gene: TRBJ2-1; v_gene: TRBV6-5; CDR3nt: TGTGCCAGCAGTTACTCGATGAGCGATGAGCAGTTCTTC; CDR3aa: CASSYSMSDEQFF
d_gene: TRBD1; abundance: -; j_gene: TRBJ2-7; v_gene: TRBV9; CDR3nt: TGTGCCAGCAGCGTAGGGGACAGGGGCTACGAGCAGTACTTC; CDR3aa: CASSVGDRGYEQYF
d_gene: -; abundance: -; j_gene: TRBJ2-1; v_gene: TRBV6-5; CDR3nt: TGTGCCAGCACCCTATACAATGAGCAGTTCTTC; CDR3aa: CASTLYNEQFF
d_gene: TRBD1; abundance: -; j_gene: TRBJ2-3; v_gene: TRBV5-4; CDR3nt: TGTGCCAGCAGGACAGGGACAGTTGGAGATACGCAGTATTTT; CDR3aa: CASRTGTVGDTQYF
d_gene: TRBD1; abundance: -; j_gene: TRBJ1-2; v_gene: TRBV7-8; CDR3nt: TGTGCCAGCAGTCCGGGACAGGGGACTAACTATGGCTACACCTTC; CDR3aa: CASSPGQGTNYGYTF
d_gene: TRBD1; abundance: -; j_gene: TRBJ2-7; v_gene: TRBV18; CDR3nt: TGTGCCAGCTCACCAGGGACAGGGGAATCCGAGCAGTACTTC; CDR3aa: CASSPGTGESEQYF
d_gene: TRBD2; abundance: -; j_gene: TRBJ2-3; v_gene: TRBV9; CDR3nt: TGTGCCAGCAGCGTAGTCGGCGGGGGGGCCCCCGATACGCAGTATTTT; CDR3aa: CASSVVGGGAPDTQYF
d_gene: -; abundance: -; j_gene: TRBJ1-1; v_gene: TRBV28; CDR3nt: TGTGCCAGCTTGATGGGGGGAGGCACTGAAGCTTTCTTT; CDR3aa: CASLMGGGTEAFF
d_gene: -; abundance: -; j_gene: TRBJ1-6; v_gene: TRBV2; CDR3nt: TGTGCCAGCAGTTCACAGGGTCTAAATAATTCACCCCTCCACTTT; CDR3aa: CASSSQGLNNSPLHF
d_gene: TRBD2; abundance: -; j_gene: TRBJ2-2; v_gene: TRBV11-3; CDR3nt: TGTGCCAGCAGCCCTGGACTAGCGGGGGGCTCCACCAAAACCGGGGAGCTGTTTTTT; CDR3aa: CASSPGLAGGSTKTGELFF
d_gene: -; abundance: -; j_gene: TRBJ1-3; v_gene: TRBV19; CDR3nt: TGTGCCAGTCGGCAGGGAGGAACTGGAAACACCATATATTTT; CDR3aa: CASRQGGTGNTIYF
d_gene: -; abundance: few; j_gene: TRBJ1-6; v_gene: TRBV2; CDR3nt: TGTGCCAGCGGAAGCGGGTCGTATAATTCACCCCTCCACTTT; CDR3aa: CASGSGSYNSPLHF
d_gene: TRBD2; abundance: -; j_gene: TRBJ2-5; v_gene: TRBV5-1; CDR3nt: TGCGCCACCACGGGGGGGGGACCCGGAGAGACCCAGTACTTC; CDR3aa: CATTGGGPGETQYF
d_gene: TRBD1; abundance: -; j_gene: TRBJ1-5; v_gene: TRBV6-6; CDR3nt: TGTGCCAGCAGTCGGGACAGAGCGAGCAATCAGCCCCAGCATTTT; CDR3aa: CASSRDRASNQPQHF
d_gene: -; abundance: -; j_gene: TRBJ1-4; v_gene: TRBV25-1; CDR3nt: TGTGCCAGCAGTGGGGACATTGAAAAACTGTTTTTT; CDR3aa: CASSGDIEKLFF